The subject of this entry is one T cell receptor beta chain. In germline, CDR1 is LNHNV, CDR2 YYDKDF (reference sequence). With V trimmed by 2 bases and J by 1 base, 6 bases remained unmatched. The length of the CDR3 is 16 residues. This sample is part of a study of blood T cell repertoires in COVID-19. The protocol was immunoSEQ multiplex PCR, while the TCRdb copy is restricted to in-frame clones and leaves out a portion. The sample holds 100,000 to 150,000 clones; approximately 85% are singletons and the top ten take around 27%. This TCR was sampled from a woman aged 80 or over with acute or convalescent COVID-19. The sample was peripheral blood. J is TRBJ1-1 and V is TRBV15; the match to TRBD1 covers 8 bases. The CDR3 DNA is TGTGCCACCAGCAGATCGGACAGGGCCTCGAACACTGAAGCTTTCTTT. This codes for CATSRSDRASNTEAFF. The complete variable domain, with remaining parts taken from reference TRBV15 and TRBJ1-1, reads DAMVIQNPRYQVTQFGKPVTLSCSQTLNHNVMYWYQQKSSQAPKLLFHYYDKDFNNEADTPDNFQSRRPNTSFCFLDIRSPGLGDTAMYLCATSRSDRASNTEAFFGQGTRLTVV.